Each of the 20 T cell receptor beta chains below was sequenced from the same sample in a study of blood T cell repertoires in COVID-19. Measured with immunoSEQ multiplex PCR; TCRdb has only the in-frame clones, and not every one. The sample contains 35,000 to 45,000 clones, 92% of which appear only once. What was sequenced was peripheral blood. These receptors came from a man aged 50 or older with active COVID-19.

The chain joins TRBV2 to TRBJ2-3, with 10 nucleotides matching TRBD2. This CDR3 has 14 residues. Germline CDR1 is SNHLY and CDR2 is FYNNEI. Losses at the gene ends were 6 bases for V and 5 bases for J; bases not matched to a gene: 5. CDR3 residues: CASREREGLDTQYF. Written as DNA, the CDR3 is TGTGCCAGCAGAGAGCGGGAGGGGTTAGATACGCAGTATTTT.

Judged by abundance, this clone is medium-sized (0.01 to 0.1%). The chain uses TRBV2 and TRBJ1-2; 7 nucleotides line up with TRBD1. The CDR3 spans 14 residues. The V gene end was trimmed by 5 bases and the J gene end by 5 bases; junction bases not matched to a gene: 8. Germline assignment: CDR1 SNHLY and CDR2 FYNNEI. The DNA of the CDR3 is TGTGCCAGCAGTCCCGACAGGGAGAGTTATGGCTACACCTTC. As protein: CASSPDRESYGYTF.

The sample holds one count of this clone. The chain employs TRBV7-9 and TRBJ2-7, with no clear D. CDR3 length: 16 amino acids. V was trimmed by 0 bases and J by 0 bases, leaving 12 bases between them. Looked up from germline, CDR1 is SEHNR and CDR2 is FQNEAQ (reference sequence). The CDR3 region is CASSLAEQLSSYEQYF. In nucleotides, the CDR3 is TGTGCCAGCAGCTTAGCGGAACAGCTCAGCTCCTACGAGCAGTACTTC.

The CDR3 DNA reads as TGTGCCAGCAGTTACCTCGGACAGCTATGGAAGCTGTTTTTT. Encoded protein: CASSYLGQLWKLFF. This rearrangement joins TRBV6-2 or TRBV6-3 to TRBJ2-2; D is possibly TRBD1 (6 bases). V lost 2 bases and J lost 12, with 16 bases in between. This CDR3 is 14 amino acids long. The germline gives CDR1 MNHEY, CDR2 SVGEGT.

V and J are TRBV6-5 and TRBJ2-7, with TRBD1 matching 8 bases. Germline assignment: CDR1 MNHEY and CDR2 SVGAGI. V lost 4 bases to trimming and J lost 6 bases; unmatched junction nucleotides: 8. This CDR3 is built from 14 residues. This chain's CDR3 is CASSLRQGTLEQYF. The CDR3 nucleotides read TGTGCCAGCAGTTTAAGACAGGGGACTCTCGAGCAGTACTTC.

The chain joins TRBV28 to TRBJ1-4, with 10 nucleotides matching TRBD1. The V and J ends lost 7 bases and 0 bases, in that order; junction bases with no gene match: 5. This CDR3 contains 16 residues. CDR1 is MDHEN and CDR2 is SYDVKM in the germline V gene. CDR3 sequence: CASTGTGVTTNEKLFF. The CDR3 nucleotides read TGTGCCAGCACAGGGACAGGGGTAACAACTAATGAAAAACTGTTTTTT.

V gene TRBV11-2 combines with J gene TRBJ2-1; 10 bases match TRBD2. This CDR3 spans 15 amino acids. V was pared by 5 bases and J by 6 bases, with 7 bases of the junction left unmatched. The germline CDR1 and CDR2 sequences are SGHAT and FQNNGV. CDR3 in amino acids: CASSAGLAEINEQFF. As DNA, the CDR3 is TGTGCCAGCAGCGCCGGACTAGCGGAGATCAATGAGCAGTTCTTC.

The chain is built from TRBV28 and TRBJ1-1; 7 bases are a match to TRBD1. There are 15 residues in the CDR3. Germline V gene lookup returns CDR1 MDHEN and CDR2 SYDVKM. V trimming: 5 bases; J trimming: 10 bases; junction bases outside the gene matches: 16. The CDR3 DNA sequence: TGTGCCAGCAGTCCCTCGCCGAGACAGGGAAAGGGAGCTTTCTTT. Protein sequence: CASSPSPRQGKGAFF.

The chain uses TRBV18 and TRBJ1-1; 7 bases are shared with TRBD1. The CDR3 runs to 14 residues. CDR1 is KGHSH and CDR2 is LQKENI in the germline V gene. V trimming: 4 bases; J trimming: 5 bases; junction bases outside the gene matches: 7. The CDR3 DNA sequence: TGTGCCAGCTCACGGGACAGAATATGGACTGAAGCTTTCTTT. Translation gives CASSRDRIWTEAFF.

The chain is built from TRBV3-1 (or the pseudogene TRBV3-2) and TRBJ1-5; TRBD1 matches at 8 bases. The CDR3 loop spans 15 amino acids. After removal of 4 bases from V and 3 bases from J, the junction contained 5 bases not matched to a gene. CDR1 is LGHDT and CDR2 is YNNKEL in the germline V gene (reference sequence). In nucleotides, the CDR3 is TGTGCCAGCAGCCCCCGACAGGGGAACAATCAGCCCCAGCATTTT. Amino acids: CASSPRQGNNQPQHF.

The chain combines TRBV30 with TRBJ2-2, with 16 bases identical to TRBD2. Trimming cost V 4 bases and J 4 bases; bases outside gene matches: 6. This CDR3 is 17 amino acids long. CDR1 is GTSNPN and CDR2 is SVGIG in the germline V gene (reference sequence). CDR3 DNA: TGTGCCTGGATACCCGGGACTAGCGGGAGGGTCACCGGGGAGCTGTTTTTT. The encoded protein is CAWIPGTSGRVTGELFF.

The V and J genes are TRBV28 and TRBJ1-2, with D possibly TRBD1 on 6 matching bases. This CDR3 contains 13 residues. Germline V gene sequence: CDR1 MDHEN, CDR2 SYDVKM. V lost 7 bases and J 7 bases, leaving 16 bases between the germline ends. CDR3 DNA: TGTGCCAGCAACTATCAGGGGCGAATTGGCTACACCTTC. Amino acids: CASNYQGRIGYTF.

The chain links TRBV7-6 to TRBJ1-1; D is perhaps TRBD1 (5 bases). This CDR3 is built from 14 residues. Germline V CDR1 and CDR2: SGHVS, FNYEAQ. Trimming removed 1 base from V and 4 bases from J, with 10 bases in between. CDR3 nucleotides: TGTGCCAGCAGCTTAGTGGGGGGTGGCACTGAAGCTTTCTTT. Its protein is CASSLVGGGTEAFF. Full variable domain (outside the CDR3, taken from reference TRBV7-6 and TRBJ1-1): GAGVSQSPRYKVTKRGQDVALRCDPISGHVSLYWYRQALGQGPEFLTYFNYEAQQDKSGLPNDRFSAERPEGSISTLTIQRTEQRDSAMYRCASSLVGGGTEAFFGQGTRLTVV.

The V call is TRBV10-3, the J call TRBJ1-1; D perhaps matches TRBD1 (5 bases). This CDR3 has 15 amino acids. Trimming pared 2 bases from V and 1 base from J, leaving 11 bases between. Looked up from germline, CDR1 is ENHRY and CDR2 is SYGVKD. This CDR3 reads CAISEQAQENTEAFF. DNA of the CDR3: TGTGCCATCAGTGAGCAGGCACAGGAGAACACTGAAGCTTTCTTT.

This clone was recorded only once. The chain uses TRBV19 and TRBJ2-1; 8 nucleotides line up with TRBD2. Germline-derived CDR1 and CDR2 are LNHDA and SQIVND (reference sequence). V was clipped by 6 bases and J by 0 bases; unmatched bases: 4. This CDR3 contains 15 residues. CDR3 sequence (DNA): TGTGCCAGTAGGACTAGCGCGAACTCCTACAATGAGCAGTTCTTC. Translating gives CASRTSANSYNEQFF.

The chain recombines TRBV10-3 with TRBJ2-7; 9 bases are shared with TRBD1. J lost 6 bases, V lost 6 bases, and 12 bases had no gene match. From germline, CDR1 is ENHRY and CDR2 SYGVKD. The CDR3 contains 15 residues. The CDR3 DNA reads TGTGCCATCAGAGGGAGCCGGGACAGGGCTTCCGAGCAGTACTTC. Translation gives CAIRGSRDRASEQYF.

The count of this clone is one. V gene TRBV5-1 combines with J gene TRBJ2-7; TRBD2 is a possible D gene (6 bases). With 0 bases removed from V and 3 bases from J, the gap between germline ends came to 10 bases. This CDR3 is 14 amino acids long. Germline V CDR1 and CDR2: SGHRS, YFSETQ. Here the CDR3 DNA reads TGCGCCAGCAGCTTGGGTCCTAGCGACTACGAGCAGTACTTC. Its translation is CASSLGPSDYEQYF.

This rearrangement joins TRBV9 to TRBJ1-1; 12 bases match TRBD1. The ends lost 7 bases at V and 5 bases at J; junction bases unmatched: 15. CDR1 is SGDLS, CDR2 YYNGEE, per germline. The CDR3 sequence is 17 residues long. CDR3 in amino acids: CASSELLGQGARTEAFF. The CDR3 DNA reads as TGTGCCAGCTCCGAACTATTGGGACAGGGGGCGCGGACTGAAGCTTTCTTT.

This chain links TRBV7-3 with TRBJ2-3, with D tentatively TRBD1 (5 bases). CDR3 size: 13 residues. V lost 5 bases and J lost 5, with 11 bases in between. Germline V CDR1 and CDR2: SGHTA, FQGTGA. The CDR3 sequence is CASSPQGKDTQYF. Written as DNA, the CDR3 is TGTGCCAGCAGCCCCCAGGGTAAAGATACGCAGTATTTT.

The chain has TRBV19 and TRBJ1-3; D is unresolved. CDR3 length equals 13 residues. With 6 bases removed from V and 1 base from J, the gap between germline ends came to 7 bases. CDR1 and CDR2 from the germline V gene are LNHDA and SQIVND (reference sequence). The CDR3 nucleotides read TGTGCCAGTAGCCTCAGGTCTGGAAACACCATATATTTT. Translated: CASSLRSGNTIYF.